The 22 T cell receptor beta chains in this list originate from one sample, sequenced in a study of T-cell memory formation after mild COVID-19. In TCRdb, the 5' RACE reads were re-called with MiXCR into one record per CDR3 protein. The sample has fewer than 600,000 distinct CDR3 sequences; less than 25% are singletons. Sequenced material: PBMCs or a T cell subset sorted from them (not recorded which). These receptors originate from an adult woman who had mild COVID-19 (a few samples of this study predate the infection). Cell type and time point are not known.

Here the CDR3 DNA reads TGTGCCAGCAGCTTTGAGTTCGATAGGTTGAAAAACATTCAGTACTTC. Residues: CASSFEFDRLKNIQYF. This sequence joins TRBV5-6 and TRBJ2-4; unclear D gene. CDR1 is SGHDT and CDR2 is YYEEEE in the germline V gene. Trimming cost V 2 bases and J 4 bases, with 16 bases left between them. The CDR3 totals 16 residues.

The chain links TRBV6-5 to TRBJ2-1; D could derive from TRBD1 or TRBD2 (5 bases each). This CDR3 region has 13 residues. Trimming left V 4 bases short and J 8 bases short, with 12 bases between. Germline loops: CDR1 MNHEY, CDR2 SVGAGI. Written as DNA, the CDR3 is TGTGCCAGCAGTTCCCCCCTGGGGGATGAGCAGTTCTTC. This translates into CASSSPLGDEQFF.

This clonotype has a handful of counts. V and J are TRBV7-2 and TRBJ1-5; weak D call: TRBD1 (6 bases). The V and J ends lost 2 bases and 7 bases respectively, with 12 bases between them. This CDR3 has 14 residues. Germline values: CDR1 SGHTA, CDR2 FQGNSA. CDR3 in DNA: TGTGCCAGCAGCTTAAACAGGGCTACCCAGCCCCAGCATTTT. Translating it yields CASSLNRATQPQHF. The full variable domain, its missing parts supplied by reference TRBV7-2 and TRBJ1-5, is GAGVSQSPSNKVTEKGKDVELRCDPISGHTALYWYRQSLGQGLEFLIYFQGNSAPDKSGLPSDRFSAERTGGSVSTLTIQRTQQEDSAVYLCASSLNRATQPQHFGDGTRLSIL.

The table lists this clonotype with a few counts. This rearrangement joins TRBV9 to TRBJ2-5; 9 positions agree with TRBD2. The CDR3 is 15 residues long. Germline V gene lookup returns CDR1 SGDLS and CDR2 YYNGEE. Trimming cost V 2 bases and J 5 bases; bases outside gene matches: 7. CDR3 nucleotide sequence: TGTGCCAGCAGCGTTGCGGGGGGGCCGCGGGAGACCCAGTACTTC. Protein sequence: CASSVAGGPRETQYF.

The chain carries TRBV20-1 and TRBJ2-1, with 11 nucleotides matching TRBD2. The CDR3 runs 17 residues. The V gene's germline CDR1 is DFQATT and CDR2 SNEGSKA (reference sequence). V dropped 5 bases and J dropped 1; count of bases not matched to a gene: 10. CDR3 DNA: TGCAGTGCTTCCCGGGCGACTAGCGGGGCGTCCTACAATGAGCAGTTCTTC. It encodes CSASRATSGASYNEQFF.

V is TRBV4-3 and J is TRBJ2-1, with TRBD2 identical over 7 bases. This CDR3 comprises 16 residues. Germline trimming cut 5 bases from V and 5 bases from J; bases unmatched to any gene: 12. Per germline, CDR1 LGHNA and CDR2 YSLEER. This chain's CDR3 is CASSSPRGGWDNEQFF. The CDR3 DNA is TGCGCCAGCAGCTCCCCCCGCGGGGGTTGGGACAATGAGCAGTTCTTC.

The rearrangement links TRBV24-1 to TRBJ2-7; possibly TRBD2 for D (6 bases). The CDR3 is 16 amino acids. The V gene's germline CDR1 is KGHDR and CDR2 SFDVKD. The V end was cut by 5 bases, the J end by 5 bases, with 21 bases between. The DNA for the CDR3 is TGTGCCACCAGTGGGGGGACGTTTGGGACTCGAGACGAGCAGTACTTC. As protein: CATSGGTFGTRDEQYF.

In this sample, this clonotype turned up a few times. The rearrangement links TRBV24-1 to TRBJ2-7, with D tentatively TRBD2 (6 bases). The CDR3 covers 15 residues. V gave up 2 bases and J gave up 2 bases, with 12 bases separating them. The V gene's germline CDR1 is KGHDR and CDR2 SFDVKD. Here the CDR3 reads CATSDSGVGAYEQYF. Written as DNA, the CDR3 is TGTGCCACCAGTGATTCGGGGGTCGGCGCCTACGAGCAGTACTTC.

The rearrangement links TRBV6-2 or TRBV6-3 to TRBJ2-2; D is uncertain. The CDR3 length is 13 residues. V dropped 6 bases and J dropped 0 bases, with 5 bases sitting between them. Germline-derived CDR1 and CDR2 are MNHEY and SVGEGT. CDR3 amino acids: CASRGTNTGELFF. As DNA, the CDR3 is TGTGCCAGCAGGGGCACGAACACCGGGGAGCTGTTTTTT.

This clonotype was recorded many times. V and J are TRBV20-1 and TRBJ1-3, with 8 bases identical to TRBD1. The germline V gene has CDR1 DFQATT and CDR2 SNEGSKA (reference sequence). The junction had 4 bases not matched to a gene; V was cut back by 1 base and J by 5 bases. This CDR3 has 14 amino acids. In DNA, the CDR3 is TGCAGTGCTAGAGTGACAGGGGACAGAAACACCATATATTTT. Its protein is CSARVTGDRNTIYF.

The chain links TRBV30 to TRBJ2-5, with 10 bases that match TRBD2. V gave up 3 bases and J gave up 5 bases; unmatched junction bases: 6. This CDR3 contains 14 residues. Per the germline V gene, CDR1 is GTSNPN and CDR2 is SVGIG (reference sequence). CDR3 amino acids: CAWRPSGRRETQYF. The CDR3 DNA reads as TGTGCCTGGAGACCTAGCGGGAGACGGGAGACCCAGTACTTC.

This clonotype was seen a single time. This chain joins TRBV20-1 and TRBJ1-5, with D possibly matching TRBD1 (5 bases). V was clipped by 1 base and J by 5 bases, with 12 bases between them. The CDR3 totals 14 residues. The germline V gene encodes CDR1 DFQATT and CDR2 SNEGSKA (reference sequence). The CDR3 coding sequence is TGCAGTGCTAGAGCGGGGGGAGTGGATCAGCCCCAGCATTTT. This sequence encodes CSARAGGVDQPQHF.

CDR3 DNA sequence: TGTGCCAGCTCTCCAGGCGCAGAAAGGCAGTATTTT. Translated, it gives CASSPGAERQYF. The chain couples TRBV7-9 to TRBJ2-3; no clear D gene. There are 12 residues in the CDR3. Per germline, CDR1 SEHNR and CDR2 FQNEAQ (reference sequence). The ends were cut back, 8 bases at V and 11 bases at J, with 17 bases in the middle.

This clonotype was picked up a small number of times. The CDR3 is CSVEAGGYGYTF. The CDR3 coding sequence is TGCAGCGTTGAAGCGGGCGGCTATGGCTACACCTTC. The rearrangement uses TRBV29-1 and TRBJ1-2; D not certain. Germline CDR1 and CDR2: SQVTM and ANQGSEA. V dropped 1 base and J dropped 4 bases, with 7 bases sitting between them. The CDR3 is 12 residues long.

This clonotype showed up many times. The CDR3 coding sequence is TGTGCCAGCAGTTTGCCCCGGGAAAAGTCGAACACCGGGGAGCTGTTTTTT. This sequence encodes CASSLPREKSNTGELFF. The rearrangement uses TRBV12-3 or TRBV12-4 and TRBJ2-2; a weak D match, TRBD2 (5 bases). The germline V and J ends were trimmed by 3 bases and 0 bases, with 14 bases remaining between them. The CDR3 has 17 residues.

This clonotype was seen a handful of times. The chain is built from TRBV5-5 and TRBJ1-4; possible D gene TRBD1, 5 bases. Trimming shortened V by 5 bases and J by 8 bases, and 19 bases separated the two germline ends. Germline V gives CDR1 SGHKS, CDR2 YYEKEE (reference sequence). CDR3 size: 15 residues. The CDR3 loop reads CASSWGGVVKEKLFF. The DNA of the CDR3 is TGTGCCAGCAGTTGGGGGGGAGTAGTGAAAGAAAAACTGTTTTTT.

This clonotype came up a few times. This chain links TRBV2 with TRBJ1-1; D might be TRBD1 (6 bases). Trimming stripped 6 bases from V and 5 bases from J, with 22 bases between. CDR1 and CDR2 from the germline V gene are SNHLY and FYNNEI. CDR3 length equals 16 residues. The CDR3 nucleotides are TGTGCCAGCAGGGCCCAACCTTTTACAGGGAATACTGAAGCTTTCTTT. Encoded protein: CASRAQPFTGNTEAFF.

This clonotype came up a few times. This sequence joins TRBV7-2 and TRBJ2-1; 7 positions agree with TRBD2. Per germline, CDR1 SGHTA and CDR2 FQGNSA. The length of the CDR3 is 15 residues. Germline trimming cut 0 bases from V and 7 bases from J; bases unmatched to any gene: 6. For the CDR3, the DNA is TGTGCCAGCAGCTTAGCTAGGCGGGGGAAGAATGAGCAGTTCTTC. Protein product: CASSLARRGKNEQFF.

In this sample, this clonotype turned up a few times. This chain connects TRBV7-9 to TRBJ2-1; the match to TRBD2 covers 10 bases. The V segment lost 3 bases and the J segment 4 bases; nucleotides outside the gene matches: 6. The germline V gene encodes CDR1 SEHNR and CDR2 FQNEAQ (reference sequence). The CDR3 loop spans 16 amino acids. CDR3 protein: CASSFSGTSAYNEQFF. The CDR3 DNA sequence: TGTGCCAGCAGCTTCTCCGGGACTAGCGCATACAATGAGCAGTTCTTC.

The chain couples TRBV6-5 to TRBJ2-2; D possibly corresponds to TRBD2 (5 bases). Germline values: CDR1 MNHEY, CDR2 SVGAGI. There are 14 residues in the CDR3. The ends were cut back, 5 bases at V and 5 bases at J, with 12 bases in the middle. CDR3 protein: CASSPRGWTGELFF. As DNA, the CDR3 is TGTGCCAGCAGTCCTCGGGGTTGGACCGGGGAGCTGTTTTTT.

V and J are TRBV9 and TRBJ2-2, with D perhaps given as TRBD1 or TRBD2 (6 bases each). The V end was cut by 2 bases, the J end by 1 base, with 9 bases between. The CDR3 has 15 amino acids. Looked up from germline, CDR1 is SGDLS and CDR2 is YYNGEE. The CDR3: CASSVGGLNTGELFF. The CDR3 DNA follows: TGTGCCAGCAGCGTGGGGGGCCTGAACACCGGGGAGCTGTTTTTT.

This chain links TRBV2 with TRBJ2-1; 7 bases are shared with TRBD2. Germline CDR1 and CDR2: SNHLY and FYNNEI. The junction had 8 bases not matched to a gene; V was cut back by 6 bases and J by 9 bases. This CDR3 has 13 residues. Here the CDR3 reads CASRATSWSEQFF. DNA for the CDR3: TGTGCCAGCAGGGCGACTAGCTGGAGTGAGCAGTTCTTC.